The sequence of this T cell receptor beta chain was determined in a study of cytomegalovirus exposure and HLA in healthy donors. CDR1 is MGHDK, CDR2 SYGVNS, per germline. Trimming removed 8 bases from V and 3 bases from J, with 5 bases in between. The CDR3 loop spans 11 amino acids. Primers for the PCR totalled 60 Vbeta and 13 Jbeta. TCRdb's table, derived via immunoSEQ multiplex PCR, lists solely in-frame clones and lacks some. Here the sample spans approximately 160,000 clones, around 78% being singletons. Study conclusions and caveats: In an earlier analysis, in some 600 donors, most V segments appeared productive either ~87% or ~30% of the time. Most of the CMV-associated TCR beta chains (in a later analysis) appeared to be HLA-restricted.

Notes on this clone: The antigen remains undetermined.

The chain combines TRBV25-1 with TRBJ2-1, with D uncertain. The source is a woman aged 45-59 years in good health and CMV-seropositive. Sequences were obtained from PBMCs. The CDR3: CASSSYNEQFF. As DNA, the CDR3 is TGTGCCAGCTCCAGCTACAATGAGCAGTTCTTC.